This TCR beta chain was documented in a study of CD8 T cells in Susac syndrome. The CDR3 contains 13 residues. Trimming took 6 bases from V and 5 from J, leaving 13 bases between them. Germline V gene lookup returns CDR1 SNHLY and CDR2 FYNNEI. Random hexamers were used to reverse transcribe an amount of about 0.45 to 1 ug RNA. MiXCR, applied by TCRdb to the immunoSEQ multiplex PCR reads, yields one record per CDR3 protein. The sample lists about 110,000 distinct CDR3 sequences; less than 97% were seen once. Sequencing of TCR beta was carried out in blood CD8+ and CD4+ T cells. The controls were healthy donors who were matched for age and sex. FACS was used to enrich TEMRA cells, whereas the CD8+ and CD4+ T cells were obtained by negative isolation. This clonotype was counted a single time.

Input material: CD4+ T cells from PBMCs. This chain uses TRBV2 with TRBJ2-5, with D perhaps matching TRBD1 (6 bases). The receptor comes from a human donor in good health. CDR3: CASRVGGRETQYF. CDR3 coding DNA: TGTGCCAGCAGGGTTGGGGGCCGCGAGACCCAGTACTTC.